The present entry profiles one TCR beta chain with its context. Sequenced by immunoSEQ multiplex PCR; TCRdb stores in-frame clones only, minus some. The sample carries 20,000 to 25,000 clones, around 80% recorded once. Looked up from germline, CDR1 is SGHTA and CDR2 is FQGTGA. This CDR3 spans 13 amino acids. V lost 5 bases to trimming and J lost 2 bases, with 9 bases between them. These data come from a study of T cells in tumors after PD-1 blockade. In the study overall: Patients had no prior checkpoint blockade, systemic immunosuppressants, or anti-cancer therapy within 4 weeks. Daily vismodegib 150 mg continued in a subset of anti-PD-1-treated patients. Mean per blood sample: 113,528 templates (about 24,000-270,000), 35,000 to 45,000 unique clonotypes.

The sequence was collected from a human donor with basal cell carcinoma. The starting material was PBMCs, obtained before anti-PD-1 treatment. This chain links TRBV7-3 with TRBJ2-5, with D possibly called TRBD1 or TRBD2 (5 bases each). CDR3 in amino acids: CASSGGPQETQYF. CDR3 in DNA: TGTGCCAGCAGCGGGGGACCTCAAGAGACCCAGTACTTC.